The 25 T cell receptor beta chains below come from one sample, sequenced in a study of T cell responses to AZD1222 COVID-19 vaccine. Data came from immunoSEQ multiplex PCR; TCRdb stores just in-frame clones and leaves some out. This table holds some 120,000 clones, 80% to 90% found once. Material: peripheral blood, obtained on day 0 of AZD1222 vaccination. Receptors were obtained from an adult in good health.

This rearrangement joins TRBV11-1 to TRBJ2-1; 8 bases match TRBD2. Germline CDR1 is SGHAT and CDR2 is FQDESV (reference sequence). This CDR3 spans 10 amino acids. Trimming removed 11 bases from V and 7 bases from J; junction bases left unmatched: 1. The CDR3: CARGGNEQFF. The CDR3 nucleotides are TGTGCCCGGGGGGGGAATGAGCAGTTCTTC.

This clone occurred a few times. The chain employs TRBV4-1 and TRBJ2-7; a weak D match, TRBD1 (6 bases). Trimming removed 0 bases from V and 2 bases from J, with 11 bases in between. The germline V gene has CDR1 MGHRA and CDR2 YSYEKL. CDR3 length equals 15 residues. The CDR3 region is CASSQENRAAYEQYF. CDR3 coding DNA: TGCGCCAGCAGCCAAGAGAACAGGGCCGCCTACGAGCAGTACTTC.

The chain has TRBV28 and TRBJ2-5; unclear D gene. The CDR3 spans 16 residues. CDR1 and CDR2 from the germline V gene are MDHEN and SYDVKM. V lost 3 bases, J lost 0 bases, and 14 bases lay in between. This CDR3 is CASSFELGQYQETQYF. The CDR3 region has the DNA TGTGCCAGCAGTTTTGAACTGGGCCAGTACCAAGAGACCCAGTACTTC. Filled out from reference TRBV28 and TRBJ2-5, the complete variable domain reads DVKVTQSSRYLVKRTGEKVFLECVQDMDHENMFWYRQDPGLGLRLIYFSYDVKMKEKGDIPEGYSVSREKKERFSLILESASTNQTSMYLCASSFELGQYQETQYFGPGTRLLVL.

The CDR3 coding sequence is TGTGCCAGTAGTGGGGTGTGGGATTCTGCTTCCTATGGCTACACCTTC. Its protein is CASSGVWDSASYGYTF. The chain recombines TRBV19 with TRBJ1-2; D is uncertain. CDR1 is LNHDA, CDR2 SQIVND, per germline (reference sequence). Trimming left V 5 bases short and J 4 bases short, with 20 bases between. The CDR3 has 16 residues. Filled out from reference TRBV19 and TRBJ1-2, the complete variable domain reads DGGITQSPKYLFRKEGQNVTLSCEQNLNHDAMYWYRQDPGQGLRLIYYSQIVNDFQKGDIAEGYSVSREKKESFPLTVTSAQKNPTAFYLCASSGVWDSASYGYTFGSGTRLTVV.

This clone was seen more than once but under ten times. This chain joins TRBV7-3 and TRBJ2-5; TRBD2 might be the D (6 bases). Germline V gives CDR1 SGHTA, CDR2 FQGTGA. CDR3 length: 15 residues. V shed 3 bases and J shed 7 bases, with 18 bases lying between them. CDR3 sequence reads: CASSLDSTSSGTQYF. In DNA form, the CDR3 reads TGTGCCAGCAGCTTGGACTCAACTAGCTCGGGGACCCAGTACTTC.

J is TRBJ2-2 and V is TRBV6-4; TRBD1 agrees at 9 bases. V lost 3 bases, J lost 6 bases, and 11 bases stayed unmatched. The V gene's germline CDR1 is MRHNA and CDR2 SNTAGT. The CDR3 has 17 amino acids. The CDR3, as DNA: TGTGCCAGCAGTGAGGTCGCCGGGACAGGGCTCCCCGGGGAGCTGTTTTTT. This gives the protein CASSEVAGTGLPGELFF.

This chain links TRBV6-5 with TRBJ2-7; possible D gene TRBD1, 6 bases. Per the germline V gene, CDR1 is MNHEY and CDR2 is SVGAGI. V dropped 2 bases and J dropped 2 bases, with 13 bases sitting between them. CDR3 length: 15 amino acids. This chain's CDR3 is CASSYRDQGPYEQYF. Written as DNA, the CDR3 is TGTGCCAGCAGTTACCGGGACCAGGGGCCCTACGAGCAGTACTTC.

The rearrangement joins TRBV5-1 to TRBJ2-5; no definite D call. Trimming removed 4 bases from V and 5 bases from J, with 12 bases in between. The CDR3 is 13 residues long. Germline V gives CDR1 SGHRS, CDR2 YFSETQ. CDR3 in DNA: TGCGCCAGCAGCGGGCAGGCGAGGGAGACCCAGTACTTC. It specifies CASSGQARETQYF.

The V and J genes are TRBV7-2 and TRBJ2-7; D is uncertain. The length of the CDR3 is 15 residues. With 1 base removed from V and 2 bases from J, the gap between germline ends came to 12 bases. Germline V gene data show CDR1 as SGHTA and CDR2 as FQGNSA. The CDR3 is CASSLGALVAYEQYF. CDR3 DNA: TGTGCCAGCAGCTTAGGTGCTCTCGTGGCCTACGAGCAGTACTTC.

The chain links TRBV2 to TRBJ2-3; the D gene is possibly TRBD2 (5 bases). CDR3 length: 14 residues. Trimming cost V 6 bases and J 0 bases, with 10 bases left between them. CDR1 and CDR2 (germline): SNHLY, FYNNEI. CDR3 DNA sequence: TGTGCCAGCAGAGAGGACTTTAGCACAGATACGCAGTATTTT. Translation gives CASREDFSTDTQYF.

This chain joins TRBV6-1 and TRBJ1-1, with D maybe TRBD1 (5 bases). Germline assignment: CDR1 MNHNS and CDR2 SASEGT. The V and J ends lost 0 bases and 4 bases respectively, with 15 bases between them. This CDR3 has 16 amino acids. CDR3 residues: CASSEAWAGWSTEAFF. In DNA, the CDR3 is TGTGCCAGCAGTGAAGCATGGGCAGGGTGGTCCACTGAAGCTTTCTTT.

The J gene is TRBJ1-5, the V gene TRBV7-8; 10 bases fit TRBD1. V was pared by 4 bases and J by 3 bases, with 3 bases of the junction left unmatched. Per germline, CDR1 SGHVS and CDR2 FQNEAQ. The CDR3 runs to 15 residues. The CDR3 sequence is CASSSGTGVNQPQHF. DNA of the CDR3: TGTGCCAGCAGCTCCGGGACAGGGGTCAATCAGCCCCAGCATTTT.

V is TRBV7-6 and J is TRBJ2-1, with 11 bases aligning to TRBD2. The CDR3 consists of 15 residues. Germline CDR1 is SGHVS and CDR2 is FNYEAQ. V lost 2 bases and J lost 4; bases outside the gene matches: 1. As DNA, the CDR3 is TGTGCCAGCAGCTTACTAGCGGGGGGATACAATGAGCAGTTCTTC. Its protein product is CASSLLAGGYNEQFF.

V and J are TRBV4-1 and TRBJ2-7; possibly TRBD1 or TRBD2 for D (5 bases each). This CDR3 is 15 amino acids long. V was clipped by 1 base and J by 2 bases, with 12 bases between them. In germline, CDR1 is MGHRA, CDR2 YSYEKL. CDR3 sequence reads: CASSQGQGVPYEQYF. CDR3 DNA sequence: TGCGCCAGCAGCCAAGGGCAGGGAGTTCCCTACGAGCAGTACTTC.

This chain uses TRBV4-2 with TRBJ1-4, with D maybe TRBD1 (6 bases). V lost 2 bases to trimming and J lost 7 bases, with 17 bases between them. Germline V gene lookup returns CDR1 LGHNA and CDR2 YNFKEQ. This CDR3 comprises 16 residues. CDR3 protein: CASSQYHDRDTEKLFF. DNA of the CDR3: TGTGCCAGCAGCCAATACCACGACCGGGACACTGAAAAACTGTTTTTT.

The chain joins TRBV18 to TRBJ2-2; no clear D gene. The V end lost 3 bases, the J end lost 3 bases, and 11 bases lay between the germline ends. Germline V gene data show CDR1 as KGHSH and CDR2 as LQKENI. The CDR3 extends over 15 amino acids. The CDR3 protein is CASSPFTDYTGELFF. CDR3 nucleotides: TGTGCCAGCTCACCCTTCACCGACTACACCGGGGAGCTGTTTTTT. The variable domain in full, with the rest retrieved from reference TRBV18 and TRBJ2-2, is NAGVMQNPRHLVRRRGQEARLRCSPMKGHSHVYWYRQLPEEGLKFMVYLQKENIIDESGMPKERFSAEFPKEGPSILRIQQVVRGDSAAYFCASSPFTDYTGELFFGEGSRLTVL.

This sequence joins TRBV19 and TRBJ2-1, with 16 bases aligning to TRBD2. V lost 3 bases to trimming and J lost 13 bases; unmatched junction nucleotides: 9. From germline, CDR1 is LNHDA and CDR2 SQIVND (reference sequence). The length of the CDR3 is 16 residues. Written as DNA, the CDR3 is TGTGCCAGTAGTATGCCCGCGGGACTAGCGGGGGGGGATCAGTTCTTC. Its translation: CASSMPAGLAGGDQFF.

The rearrangement uses TRBV7-9 and TRBJ2-1; 12 bases map to TRBD2. The length of the CDR3 is 15 residues. V trimming: 4 bases; J trimming: 6 bases; junction bases outside the gene matches: 4. Looked up from germline, CDR1 is SEHNR and CDR2 is FQNEAQ (reference sequence). The CDR3 loop is CASSWSSGGANEQFF. The CDR3 DNA sequence: TGTGCCAGCAGCTGGTCTAGCGGGGGGGCCAATGAGCAGTTCTTC.

The chain uses TRBV2 and TRBJ1-5; D ambiguous. Trimming pared 2 bases from V and 4 bases from J, leaving 9 bases between. Germline CDR1 SNHLY, CDR2 FYNNEI. The CDR3 covers 14 residues. CDR3 in amino acids: CASSETRLNQPQHF. The CDR3 bases are TGTGCCAGCAGTGAAACGAGGCTTAATCAGCCCCAGCATTTT.

The V call is TRBV5-1, the J call TRBJ2-3; 8 bases fit TRBD2. Germline lookup yields CDR1 SGHRS and CDR2 YFSETQ. The V gene end was trimmed by 3 bases and the J gene end by 6 bases; junction bases not matched to a gene: 6. The CDR3 is 14 amino acids. CDR3 DNA sequence: TGCGCCAGCAGCTCCGGGGGGGCGGCGGATACGCAGTATTTT. It specifies CASSSGGAADTQYF.

The chain employs TRBV19 and TRBJ2-1; no reliable D call. Germline CDR1 and CDR2: LNHDA and SQIVND (reference sequence). The ends were cut back, 2 bases at V and 2 bases at J, with 7 bases in the middle. This CDR3 contains 14 residues. CDR3 in DNA: TGTGCCAGTAGTATAAGCGCCACCTACAATGAGCAGTTCTTC. Translation: CASSISATYNEQFF.

The chain has TRBV11-2 and TRBJ2-3; 7 bases match TRBD1. In germline, CDR1 is SGHAT, CDR2 FQNNGV. This CDR3 region has 15 residues. The ends lost 3 bases at V and 0 bases at J; junction bases unmatched: 3. In nucleotides, the CDR3 is TGTGCCAGCAGCTTGGGGACAGCTAGCACAGATACGCAGTATTTT. Amino acids: CASSLGTASTDTQYF. Combining the CDR3 with reference TRBV11-2 and TRBJ2-3 gives the whole variable domain EAGVAQSPRYKIIEKRQSVAFWCNPISGHATLYWYQQILGQGPKLLIQFQNNGVVDDSQLPKDRFSAERLKGVDSTLKIQPAKLEDSAVYLCASSLGTASTDTQYFGPGTRLTVL.

A single count supports this clone. The chain has TRBV7-2 and TRBJ1-5; D unclear. V was shortened by 1 base and J by 6 bases, with 7 bases between the two germline ends. CDR3 length equals 13 residues. Germline-derived CDR1 and CDR2 are SGHTA and FQGNSA. The CDR3 protein is CASSLDEGQPQHF. The CDR3 DNA sequence: TGTGCCAGCAGCTTAGATGAAGGTCAGCCCCAGCATTTT.

The table lists this clone with a few counts. The V gene is TRBV3-1 (or the pseudogene TRBV3-2), the J gene TRBJ2-5; unclear D gene. The germline V gene has CDR1 LGHDT and CDR2 YNNKEL (reference sequence). Between the trimmed V and J ends, which lost 4 bases and 6 bases, there was a span of 3 bases. The CDR3 is 10 amino acids. The CDR3 bases are TGTGCCAGCAGCCGGAAGACCCAGTACTTC. It translates to CASSRKTQYF.

This clone was seen only once. The chain employs TRBV13 and TRBJ1-1, with 8 bases that match TRBD1. V was clipped by 0 bases and J by 3 bases; unmatched bases: 3. The CDR3 extends over 15 amino acids. Germline CDR1 is PRHDT and CDR2 is FYEKMQ (reference sequence). The CDR3 region has the DNA TGTGCCAGCAGCTTAGGGGAGACAGGGGACACTGAAGCTTTCTTT. It yields the protein CASSLGETGDTEAFF.